Below, one TCR beta chain is given with its context. Its specificity is unknown. The assay was immunoSEQ multiplex PCR, and TCRdb's table has in-frame clones only and misses some. The sample lists about 120,000 clones, 80% to 90% seen once, with about 12% in the top ten. The data stem from a study of T cell responses to AZD1222 COVID-19 vaccine. About the research overall: Recipients boosted at about 4 weeks or about 12 weeks are pooled.

Study outcomes and limitations: Most donors were white British, females outnumbered males, and clonal diversity was possibly underestimated. Variant regions that are unmutated are reportedly the target of nearly half of spike-specific TCRs.

Germline CDR1 LNHDA, CDR2 SQIVND (reference sequence). This CDR3 is built from 14 residues. The trim removed 4 bases at V and 8 bases at J, leaving 4 bases unmatched. Specimen: peripheral blood, collected on day 0 of AZD1222 vaccination. The receptor was derived from an adult in good health. The gene calls are TRBV19 and TRBJ2-1; 11 bases line up with TRBD2. The CDR3 here is CASSTIAGGYEQFF. DNA of the CDR3: TGTGCCAGTAGTACGATAGCGGGAGGGTATGAGCAGTTCTTC. Together with reference TRBV19 and TRBJ2-1, the CDR3 gives the full variable domain: DGGITQSPKYLFRKEGQNVTLSCEQNLNHDAMYWYRQDPGQGLRLIYYSQIVNDFQKGDIAEGYSVSREKKESFPLTVTSAQKNPTAFYLCASSTIAGGYEQFFGPGTRLTVL.